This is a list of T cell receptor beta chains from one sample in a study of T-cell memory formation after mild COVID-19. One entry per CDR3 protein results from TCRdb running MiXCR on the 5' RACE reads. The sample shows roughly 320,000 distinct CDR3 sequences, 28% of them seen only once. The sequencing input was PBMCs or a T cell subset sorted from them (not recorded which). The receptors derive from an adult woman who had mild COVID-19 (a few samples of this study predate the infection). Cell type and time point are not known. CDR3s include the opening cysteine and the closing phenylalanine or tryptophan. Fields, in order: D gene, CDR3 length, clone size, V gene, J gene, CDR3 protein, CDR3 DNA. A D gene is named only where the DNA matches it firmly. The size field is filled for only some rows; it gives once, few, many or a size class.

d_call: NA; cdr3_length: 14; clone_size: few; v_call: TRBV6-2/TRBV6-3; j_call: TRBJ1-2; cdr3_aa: CASSYLPGYYGYTF; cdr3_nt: TGTGCCAGCAGTTACCTCCCAGGATACTATGGCTACACCTTC
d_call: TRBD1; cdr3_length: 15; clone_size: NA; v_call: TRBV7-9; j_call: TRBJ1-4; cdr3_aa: CASSPDRGRGEKLFF; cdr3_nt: TGTGCCAGCAGCCCTGACAGGGGACGAGGCGAAAAACTGTTTTTT
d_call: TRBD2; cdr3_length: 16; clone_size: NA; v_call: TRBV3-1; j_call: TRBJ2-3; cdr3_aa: CASSQGLAGGARAQYF; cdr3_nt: TGTGCCAGCAGCCAAGGACTAGCGGGGGGGGCAAGGGCGCAGTATTTT
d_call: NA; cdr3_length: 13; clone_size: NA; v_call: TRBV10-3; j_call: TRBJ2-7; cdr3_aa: CAISATETYEQYF; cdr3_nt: TGTGCCATCAGTGCGACGGAAACCTACGAGCAGTACTTC
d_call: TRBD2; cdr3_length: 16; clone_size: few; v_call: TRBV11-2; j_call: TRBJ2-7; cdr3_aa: CASGRGLAGAAYEQYF; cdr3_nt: TGTGCCAGCGGAAGGGGGCTAGCGGGAGCCGCTTACGAGCAGTACTTC
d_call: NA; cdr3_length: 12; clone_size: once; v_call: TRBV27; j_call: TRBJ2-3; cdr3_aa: CASSTLTDTQYF; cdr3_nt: TGTGCCAGCAGTACTTTGACAGATACGCAGTATTTT
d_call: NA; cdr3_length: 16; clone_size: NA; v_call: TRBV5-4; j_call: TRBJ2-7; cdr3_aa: CASSLGPGDGSYEQYF; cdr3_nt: TGTGCCAGCAGCTTGGGGCCGGGGGACGGATCCTACGAGCAGTACTTC
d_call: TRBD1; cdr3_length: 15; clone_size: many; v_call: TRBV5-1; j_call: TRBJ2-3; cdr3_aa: CASSLTQGFTDTQYF; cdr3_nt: TGCGCCAGCAGCCTAACACAGGGGTTCACAGATACGCAGTATTTT
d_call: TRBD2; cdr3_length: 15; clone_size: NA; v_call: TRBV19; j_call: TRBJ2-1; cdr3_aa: CASSRLAGPNNEQFF; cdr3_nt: TGTGCCAGTAGTAGACTAGCGGGGCCGAACAATGAGCAGTTCTTC
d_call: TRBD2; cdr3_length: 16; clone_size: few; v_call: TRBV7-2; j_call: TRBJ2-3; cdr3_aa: CASSEGTSAFTDTQYF; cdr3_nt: TGTGCCAGCAGCGAAGGGACTAGCGCCTTCACAGATACGCAGTATTTT
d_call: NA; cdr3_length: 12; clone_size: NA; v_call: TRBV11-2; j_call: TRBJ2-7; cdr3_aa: CASSAPGHNLYF; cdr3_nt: TGTGCCAGCAGCGCACCAGGACACAACTTGTACTTC
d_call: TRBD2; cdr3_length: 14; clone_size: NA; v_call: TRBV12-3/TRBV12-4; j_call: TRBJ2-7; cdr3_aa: CASSFWTSGSEQYF; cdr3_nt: TGTGCCAGCAGTTTTTGGACTAGCGGGAGCGAGCAGTACTTC
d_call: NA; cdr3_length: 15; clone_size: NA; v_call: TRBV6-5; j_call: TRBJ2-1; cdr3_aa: CASSSQGGPNNEQFF; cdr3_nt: TGTGCCAGCAGTTCACAGGGCGGGCCTAACAATGAGCAGTTCTTC
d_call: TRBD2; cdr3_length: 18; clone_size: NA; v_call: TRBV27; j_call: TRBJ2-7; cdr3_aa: CASSETSGRTLGVYEQYF; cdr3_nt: TGTGCCAGCAGTGAGACTAGCGGGAGGACCCTTGGCGTCTACGAGCAGTACTTC
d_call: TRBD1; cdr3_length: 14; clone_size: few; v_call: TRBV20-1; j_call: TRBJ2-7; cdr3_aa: CSGRTGSNSYEQYF; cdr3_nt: TGCAGTGGTCGGACAGGGTCGAACTCCTACGAGCAGTACTTC
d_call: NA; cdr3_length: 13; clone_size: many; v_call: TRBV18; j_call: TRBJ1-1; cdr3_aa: CASSRVENTEAFF; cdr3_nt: TGTGCCAGCTCACGAGTAGAGAACACTGAAGCTTTCTTT
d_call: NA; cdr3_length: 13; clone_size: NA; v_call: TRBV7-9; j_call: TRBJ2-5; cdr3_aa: CASSSRQQETQYF; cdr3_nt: TGTGCCAGCAGCTCCCGGCAGCAAGAGACCCAGTACTTC
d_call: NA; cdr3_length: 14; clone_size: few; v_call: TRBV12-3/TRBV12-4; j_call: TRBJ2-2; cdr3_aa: CASSLSGLPGELFF; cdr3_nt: TGTGCCAGCAGTTTATCTGGCCTTCCCGGGGAGCTGTTTTTT
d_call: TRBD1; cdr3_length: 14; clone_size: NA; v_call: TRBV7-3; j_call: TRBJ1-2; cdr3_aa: CASSPSTGAYGYTF; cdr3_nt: TGTGCCAGCAGCCCTTCGACAGGGGCCTATGGCTACACCTTC
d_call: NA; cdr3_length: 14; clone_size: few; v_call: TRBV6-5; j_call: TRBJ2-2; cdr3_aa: CAAGGTSNTGELFF; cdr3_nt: TGTGCCGCTGGGGGGACTTCGAACACCGGGGAGCTGTTTTTT
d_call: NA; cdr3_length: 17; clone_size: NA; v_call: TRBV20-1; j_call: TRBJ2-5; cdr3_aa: CSARDPTYRGREETQYF; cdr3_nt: TGCAGTGCTAGAGATCCCACTTATAGGGGAAGAGAGGAGACCCAGTACTTC
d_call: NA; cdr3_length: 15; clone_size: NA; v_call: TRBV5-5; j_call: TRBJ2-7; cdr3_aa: CASSFITGVSYEQYF; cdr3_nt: TGTGCCAGCAGCTTCATCACAGGCGTATCCTACGAGCAGTACTTC
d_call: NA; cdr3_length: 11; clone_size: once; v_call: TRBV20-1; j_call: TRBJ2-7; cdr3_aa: CSARDNYEQYF; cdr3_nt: TGCAGTGCTAGAGATAACTACGAGCAGTACTTC